These T cell receptor beta chains were read from a single sample in a study of CD8 T cells in ankylosing spondylitis. MiXCR, run by TCRdb on the 5' RACE reads, gives a single entry per CDR3 protein. The top ten clones hold nearly 7% of a sample with about 240,000 distinct CDR3 sequences, roughly 8.6% of them seen once. The sequenced material came from blood, either unsorted or a sorted T cell fraction (not recorded which). The source of these receptors is a male donor with ankylosing spondylitis or in good health (not recorded which). Each CDR3 is given with its conserved first and last residue. A D gene is named only where the DNA matches it firmly.

D,V,J,CDR3
TRBD1,TRBV5-1,TRBJ1-1,CASSQWTGPMNTEAFF
-,TRBV9,TRBJ1-1,CASSSSRGFGSHTEAFF
-,TRBV18,TRBJ2-2,CASSPIPTGMNTGELFF
-,TRBV5-1,TRBJ2-5,CASRGVSQETQYF
-,TRBV20-1,TRBJ2-1,CSAVNSVYNEQFF
-,TRBV5-1,TRBJ2-7,CASSDTREQYF
TRBD1,TRBV7-8,TRBJ2-3,CASSSSDRGDLTDTQYF
-,TRBV10-3,TRBJ2-5,CAIRGQTQETQYF
-,TRBV6-2/TRBV6-3,TRBJ2-1,CASTIGPMNEQFF
TRBD2,TRBV6-1,TRBJ2-1,CASSDLLAGVYEQFF
TRBD2,TRBV7-9,TRBJ2-7,CASSLGPRASGEYEQYF
-,TRBV27,TRBJ2-5,CASTTAGRETQYF
-,TRBV6-1,TRBJ2-3,CASRDSSTDTQYF
-,TRBV10-2,TRBJ1-5,CASSDRVYSNQPQHF
-,TRBV2,TRBJ2-7,CASSSGYYEQYF
-,TRBV4-1,TRBJ2-5,CASSQARSSGGGETQYF
-,TRBV27,TRBJ1-1,CASSSPRESTEAFF
-,TRBV9,TRBJ2-7,CARNPGVFSYEQYF
-,TRBV20-1,TRBJ2-2,CSAALRANTGELFF
-,TRBV25-1,TRBJ1-2,CASSEFVGAKGYTF
-,TRBV5-1,TRBJ1-1,CASSLLPGDTEAFF
TRBD1,TRBV11-2,TRBJ2-7,CASSLNDWTGDNTYEQYF
TRBD1,TRBV3-1,TRBJ2-7,CASSQDRGPTGEQYF
-,TRBV29-1,TRBJ1-4,CSVEAPGDEKLFF
-,TRBV4-2,TRBJ1-1,CASSRPDRTEAFF
-,TRBV18,TRBJ2-5,CASSGLQETQYF
TRBD1,TRBV20-1,TRBJ1-2,CSARALRQGGRDGYTF
TRBD1,TRBV7-9,TRBJ2-5,CASSSNRGPRMETQYF
-,TRBV24-1,TRBJ1-6,CATSDLAATGKWHSPLHF
TRBD1,TRBV11-3,TRBJ1-4,CNRRDRFNEKLFF
-,TRBV6-5,TRBJ2-2,CASSYRGTANTGELFF
-,TRBV7-9,TRBJ2-1,CASIGEWGYNEQFF
TRBD1,TRBV5-1,TRBJ2-7,CASSQTGASSYEQYF
-,TRBV20-1,TRBJ2-5,CSARLGTAQETQYF
-,TRBV5-1,TRBJ1-1,CASSLAGQPKTEAFF
-,TRBV7-2,TRBJ2-7,CASSLVSRKYEQYF
-,TRBV7-9,TRBJ1-1,CASSSGKTEAFF
TRBD2,TRBV7-3,TRBJ2-7,CASSPTSGPYEQYF
-,TRBV7-6,TRBJ1-1,CASSLASRGPGQEAFF
-,TRBV7-2,TRBJ2-5,CASSLVNMGVQTQYF
-,TRBV5-1,TRBJ2-1,CASSLAEGRGYNEQFF
-,TRBV20-1,TRBJ1-2,CSASQGTYGYTF
-,TRBV20-1,TRBJ2-2,CSARTGTHNTGELFF
-,TRBV20-1,TRBJ1-2,CSARDPRLGGYTF
-,TRBV5-1,TRBJ2-4,CASSQDRGSNIQYF
-,TRBV5-1,TRBJ1-5,CASSLGPSRSNQPQHF
-,TRBV27,TRBJ2-6,CASSPRGGTGANVLTF
-,TRBV27,TRBJ1-1,CASSDPSLGSTEAFF
TRBD1,TRBV27,TRBJ1-1,CASRKRQGATEAFF
-,TRBV7-2,TRBJ2-7,CASSPLRGEKMYEQYF
TRBD1,TRBV5-1,TRBJ2-7,CASSSTGGWSSYEQYF
-,TRBV27,TRBJ1-5,CASSSRGGNQPQHF
-,TRBV5-5,TRBJ2-4,CASSLRTTLAKNIQYF
-,TRBV4-3,TRBJ2-6,CASSQEGSLWANVLTF
-,TRBV20-1,TRBJ2-7,CSATGPRVAETYEQYF
TRBD2,TRBV11-2,TRBJ2-1,CASSLELAGGFSYNEQFF
TRBD1,TRBV20-1,TRBJ1-3,CSARTGRPSGNTIYF
-,TRBV7-3,TRBJ2-1,CASSSYTGGANEQFF